One sample yielded the 4 T cell receptor beta chains listed below, sequenced in a study of T cell responses to AZD1222 COVID-19 vaccine. Generated by immunoSEQ multiplex PCR, the TCRdb table keeps only in-frame clones and is missing some. The table records 150,000 or so clones, around 90% of them present only once. Specimen: peripheral blood, collected on day 0 of MenACWY control vaccination. Source of these receptors: an adult in good health.

The rearrangement links TRBV19 to TRBJ2-5; weak D call: TRBD2 (6 bases). Germline values: CDR1 LNHDA, CDR2 SQIVND (reference sequence). V lost 6 bases and J 4 bases, leaving 12 bases between the germline ends. The CDR3 runs to 13 residues. The CDR3 here is CASSSMGGETQYF. CDR3 in DNA: TGTGCCAGTAGCTCCATGGGGGGAGAGACCCAGTACTTC.

The chain employs TRBV18 and TRBJ1-2; 9 bases map to TRBD1. There are 15 residues in the CDR3. The J segment lost 4 bases and the V segment lost 3 bases, leaving 6 bases of the junction unmatched. Germline V gene lookup returns CDR1 KGHSH and CDR2 LQKENI. This chain's CDR3 is CASSPPSTGGYGYTF. Written as DNA, the CDR3 is TGTGCCAGCTCACCCCCTTCGACAGGGGGCTATGGCTACACCTTC.

The V and J genes are TRBV27 and TRBJ2-1; D is ambiguous. Germline CDR1 MNHEY, CDR2 SMNVEV (reference sequence). With 3 bases removed from V and 4 bases from J, the gap between germline ends came to 7 bases. This CDR3 spans 13 amino acids. The CDR3 loop reads CASSFDNYNEQFF. CDR3 bases: TGTGCCAGCAGTTTCGACAATTACAATGAGCAGTTCTTC.

This chain uses TRBV10-1 with TRBJ1-4; D is possibly TRBD1 (5 bases). Deletions cut 8 bases from V and 6 bases from J, with 13 bases between. This CDR3 has 13 amino acids. The germline CDR1 and CDR2 sequences are WNHNN and SYGVQD (reference sequence). The CDR3 DNA reads TGCGCCAGCCGGCGGGGACCCTATGAAAAACTGTTTTTT. Amino acid sequence: CASRRGPYEKLFF.